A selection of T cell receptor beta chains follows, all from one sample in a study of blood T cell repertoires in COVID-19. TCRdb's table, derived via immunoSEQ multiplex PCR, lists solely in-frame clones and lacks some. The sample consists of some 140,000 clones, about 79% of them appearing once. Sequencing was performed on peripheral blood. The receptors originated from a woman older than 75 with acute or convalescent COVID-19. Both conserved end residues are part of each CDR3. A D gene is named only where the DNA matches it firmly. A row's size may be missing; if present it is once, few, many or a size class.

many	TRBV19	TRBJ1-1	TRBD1	CASSTLTGALKAFF	TGTGCCAGTAGTACCTTGACAGGGGCACTTAAAGCTTTCTTT
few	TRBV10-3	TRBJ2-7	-	CAISDRPGQYEQYF	TGTGCCATCAGTGATCGGCCAGGGCAATACGAGCAGTACTTC
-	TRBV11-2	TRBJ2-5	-	CASSSLETQYF	TGTGCCAGCAGCTCCCTAGAGACCCAGTACTTC
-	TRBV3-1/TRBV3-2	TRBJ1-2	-	CASSQHGWEDENYGYTF	TGTGCCAGCAGCCAACACGGTTGGGAGGATGAAAACTATGGCTACACCTTC
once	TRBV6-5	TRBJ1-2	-	CATQENYGYTF	TGTGCCACCCAGGAAAACTATGGCTACACCTTC
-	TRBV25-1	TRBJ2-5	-	CASSGGPEYQETQYF	TGTGCCAGCAGTGGCGGGCCTGAGTACCAAGAGACCCAGTACTTC
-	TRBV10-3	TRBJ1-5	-	CAISADSHPNQPQHF	TGTGCCATCAGCGCTGACAGTCACCCCAATCAGCCCCAGCATTTT
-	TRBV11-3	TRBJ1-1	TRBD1	CASSLGPGQDEAFF	TGTGCCAGCAGCTTGGGACCCGGACAGGATGAAGCTTTCTTT
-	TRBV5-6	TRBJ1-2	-	CASCGGDYGYTF	TGTGCCAGCTGCGGGGGCGACTATGGCTACACCTTC
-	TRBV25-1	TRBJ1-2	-	CASSGSPGFGYGYTF	TGTGCCAGCAGTGGGAGCCCCGGATTTGGCTATGGCTACACCTTC
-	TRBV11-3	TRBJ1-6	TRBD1	CATQGSGNSPLHF	TGTGCCACACAGGGGTCTGGTAATTCACCCCTCCACTTT
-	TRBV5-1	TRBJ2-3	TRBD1	CASSPDRSSTDTQYF	TGCGCCAGCAGCCCGGACAGGTCTAGCACAGATACGCAGTATTTT
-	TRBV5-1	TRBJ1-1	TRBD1	CASSPRTGGMNTEAFF	TGCGCCAGCAGCCCAAGGACAGGGGGGATGAACACTGAAGCTTTCTTT
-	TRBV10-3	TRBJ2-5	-	CAISEMEAEGTQYF	TGTGCCATCAGTGAAATGGAGGCAGAAGGGACCCAGTACTTC
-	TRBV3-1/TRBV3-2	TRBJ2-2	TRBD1	CASSQDLRTGGPGELFF	TGTGCCAGCAGCCAAGATTTGAGGACAGGGGGCCCCGGGGAGCTGTTTTTT
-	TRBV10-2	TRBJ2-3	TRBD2	CASSTSGVDTQYF	TGCGCCAGCAGTACTAGCGGGGTGGATACGCAGTATTTT
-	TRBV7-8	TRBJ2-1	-	CASGGGNQAEQFF	TGTGCCAGCGGTGGGGGGAATCAGGCGGAGCAGTTCTTC
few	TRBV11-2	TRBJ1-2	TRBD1	CASSRSGTGIYYGYTF	TGTGCCAGCAGCCGCTCCGGGACAGGGATCTACTATGGCTACACCTTC
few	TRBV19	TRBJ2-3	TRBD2	CASSMARGGQDTQYF	TGTGCCAGTAGTATGGCGCGGGGGGGCCAAGATACGCAGTATTTT
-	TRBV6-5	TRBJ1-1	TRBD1	CASSTGQPNTEAFF	TGTGCCAGCAGTACGGGACAGCCGAACACTGAAGCTTTCTTT
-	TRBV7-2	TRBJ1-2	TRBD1	CASTSQGAGYGYTF	TGTGCCAGCACATCACAGGGGGCCGGCTATGGCTACACCTTC
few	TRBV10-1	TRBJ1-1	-	CARGWGENTEAFF	TGCGCCAGGGGTTGGGGGGAAAACACTGAAGCTTTCTTT
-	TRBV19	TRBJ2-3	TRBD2	CASSMAAGGADTQYF	TGTGCCAGTAGTATGGCAGCGGGGGGGGCGGATACGCAGTATTTT
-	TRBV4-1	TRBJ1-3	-	CASSQVSPGTENTIYF	TGCGCCAGCAGCCAAGTTTCCCCAGGGACTGAAAACACCATATATTTT
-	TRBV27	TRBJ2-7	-	CASKYATGLNEQYF	TGTGCCAGCAAATACGCCACAGGTCTTAACGAGCAGTACTTC